Following are 30 T cell receptor beta chains from one sample sequenced in a study of Graves' ophthalmopathy and Graves' hyperthyroidism (dated by TCRdb to 2017 to 2018). Sequenced using an Illumina HiSeq 2000. For repertoire sequencing, the TCR beta CDR3 regions were amplified from RNA transcripts. The first round was an RT-PCR using HTBI primers with the Qiagen OneStep RT-PCR kit, and this first round was followed by a second-round multiplex PCR, then size selection and purification. In TCRdb, the public reads were trimmed at Q25 with fastp and aligned with MiXCR, with productive beta chains retained. Entries that share a CDR3 protein sequence are merged under the most common genes and DNA. The sample table lists approximately 640,000 distinct CDR3 sequences, roughly two fifths of them with a count of one. The ten largest account for roughly 3% of the sample. The sample consisted of peripheral blood. The receptors were gathered from an adult man with Graves' ophthalmopathy.

The chain combines TRBV10-3 with TRBJ2-5; D is perhaps TRBD2 (6 bases). Trimming pared 6 bases from V and 7 bases from J, leaving 15 bases between. Germline V gene lookup returns CDR1 ENHRY and CDR2 SYGVKD. The CDR3 has 13 residues. The CDR3 nucleotides are TGTGCCATCAGGGAGAGGGAGGAGGGGACCCAGTACTTC. Translation gives CAIREREEGTQYF.

The gene calls are TRBV20-1 and TRBJ1-1; D ambiguous. The V end was cut by 6 bases, the J end by 4 bases, with 18 bases between. The CDR3 length is 14 residues. CDR1 and CDR2 from the germline V gene are DFQATT and SNEGSKA (reference sequence). The CDR3 protein is CSAQTSGDGTEAFF. The CDR3 DNA sequence: TGCAGTGCCCAGACTAGCGGGGATGGCACTGAAGCTTTCTTT.

The chain links TRBV2 to TRBJ1-1; no definite D call. Deletions cut 6 bases from V and 3 bases from J, with 11 bases between. Germline lookup yields CDR1 SNHLY and CDR2 FYNNEI. The CDR3 runs to 13 residues. CDR3 nucleotide sequence: TGTGCCAGCAGAAGAGGTGTGGACACTGAAGCTTTCTTT. Protein sequence: CASRRGVDTEAFF.

The table lists this clonotype with many counts. The genes are TRBV7-2 and TRBJ2-2, with D tentatively TRBD1 or TRBD2 (5 bases each). The germline gives CDR1 SGHTA, CDR2 FQGNSA. The germline V and J ends were trimmed by 4 bases and 7 bases, with 19 bases remaining between them. The CDR3 length is 16 residues. The DNA for the CDR3 is TGTGCCAGCAGCTCCCGCCCTGGGGGAGCTAGCGGGGAGCTGTTTTTT. Its protein product is CASSSRPGGASGELFF.

In nucleotides, the CDR3 is TGTGCCCAGGCTGGCAATCAGCCCCAGCATTTT. This gives the protein CAQAGNQPQHF. V is TRBV6-2 or TRBV6-3 and J is TRBJ1-5; D is uncertain. Germline CDR1 is MNHEY and CDR2 is SVGEGT. The CDR3 spans 11 residues. V was shortened by 11 bases and J by 2 bases, with 7 bases between the two germline ends.

The CDR3 nucleotides are TGTGCCATCACCTCACTACAGGGTGGAAACACCATATATTTT. Protein sequence: CAITSLQGGNTIYF. The chain employs TRBV10-3 and TRBJ1-3; TRBD1 is a possible D gene (6 bases). Trimming cost V 7 bases and J 3 bases, with 13 bases left between them. The germline V gene encodes CDR1 ENHRY and CDR2 SYGVKD. The CDR3 covers 14 residues.

The chain joins TRBV4-3 to TRBJ1-4; a possible D gene is TRBD1 (5 bases). The CDR3 extends over 16 amino acids. Trimming removed 0 bases at V and 8 bases at J, with 16 bases between. The germline V gene encodes CDR1 LGHNA and CDR2 YSLEER. DNA for the CDR3: TGCGCCAGCAGCCAAGATAGTCCGGGGCCGGAGGAAAAACTGTTTTTT. This sequence encodes CASSQDSPGPEEKLFF.

V and J are TRBV9 and TRBJ1-6; 11 bases align to TRBD1. Unmatched junction bases numbered 6, after V lost 3 bases and J lost 10 bases. The CDR3 loop spans 15 amino acids. Per the germline V gene, CDR1 is SGDLS and CDR2 is YYNGEE. CDR3 residues: CASSARTGGESPLHF. CDR3 in DNA: TGTGCCAGCAGCGCCCGGACAGGGGGCGAGTCACCCCTCCACTTT.

The genes are TRBV10-2 and TRBJ1-6, with a tentative D call TRBD1 (6 bases). Germline V gene lookup returns CDR1 WSHSY and CDR2 SAAADI. The V end lost 0 bases, the J end lost 4 bases, and 13 bases lay between the germline ends. The CDR3 covers 17 residues. The CDR3 region has the DNA TGCGCCAGCAGTGAGTCAATTGGACAGCTTTATAATTCACCCCTCCACTTT. Protein sequence: CASSESIGQLYNSPLHF.

J is TRBJ2-7 and V is TRBV13, with D possibly matching TRBD2 (5 bases). The germline CDR1 and CDR2 sequences are PRHDT and FYEKMQ (reference sequence). Trimming removed 5 bases at V and 2 bases at J, with 13 bases between. The CDR3 totals 14 residues. In DNA, the CDR3 is TGTGCCAGCAGCGCAGACGGGGTCCCCTACGAGCAGTACTTC. Its protein product is CASSADGVPYEQYF. Full variable domain (rest looked up from reference TRBV13 and TRBJ2-7): AAGVIQSPRHLIKEKRETATLKCYPIPRHDTVYWYQQGPGQDPQFLISFYEKMQSDKGSIPDRFSAQQFSDYHSELNMSSLELGDSALYFCASSADGVPYEQYFGPGTRLTVT.

This clonotype was counted many times. The CDR3 loop is CASSWGGGNEQYF. The CDR3 DNA reads TGTGCCAGCAGCTGGGGCGGCGGGAACGAGCAGTACTTC. The rearrangement uses TRBV13 and TRBJ2-7; weak D call: TRBD2 (6 bases). The V and J ends lost 4 bases and 5 bases respectively, with 12 bases between them. This CDR3 is built from 13 residues. Germline V CDR1 and CDR2: PRHDT, FYEKMQ (reference sequence).

This clonotype was observed many times. The CDR3 DNA sequence: TGTGCCAGCAGCTCCCTCAGGGCCGGTGAGCCCCAGCATTTT. This codes for CASSSLRAGEPQHF. The chain combines TRBV7-8 with TRBJ1-5, with D possibly TRBD1 on 5 matching bases. The CDR3 length is 14 residues. V was clipped by 4 bases and J by 8 bases, with 15 bases between them. Germline loops: CDR1 SGHVS, CDR2 FQNEAQ.

This clonotype appeared many times. The chain uses TRBV9 and TRBJ2-5; the D gene could be TRBD1 or TRBD2 (5 bases each). The CDR3 is 16 amino acids. Trimming left V 0 bases short and J 4 bases short, with 16 bases between. The V gene's germline CDR1 is SGDLS and CDR2 YYNGEE. CDR3 bases: TGTGCCAGCAGCGTAGGATCCGGGCCTGGGGGAGAGACCCAGTACTTC. Amino acids: CASSVGSGPGGETQYF.

This clonotype has more than one count but fewer than ten. V is TRBV7-2 and J is TRBJ2-2; D gene uncertain. CDR3 length: 13 residues. Trimming shortened V by 1 base and J by 7 bases, and 7 bases separated the two germline ends. Per germline, CDR1 SGHTA and CDR2 FQGNSA. This chain's CDR3 is CASSLGGIGELFF. CDR3 nucleotide sequence: TGTGCCAGCAGCTTAGGAGGTATCGGGGAGCTGTTTTTT.

The chain uses TRBV6-1 and TRBJ2-7, with 7 bases fitting TRBD2. Germline CDR1 MNHNS, CDR2 SASEGT. There are 15 residues in the CDR3. The junction had 13 bases not matched to a gene; V was cut back by 8 bases and J by 3 bases. CDR3 amino acids: CASRGEFDGYYEQYF. CDR3 DNA: TGTGCCAGCCGGGGGGAGTTCGACGGTTACTACGAGCAGTACTTC.

At least ten counts were recorded for this clonotype. Compared with germline, one end of the junction differs, possibly owing to a read error. The gene calls are TRBV5-6 and TRBJ2-5; D gene uncertain. The CDR3 is made up of 13 amino acids. Per the germline V gene, CDR1 is SGHDT and CDR2 is YYEEEE. CDR3 sequence reads: CASSLGTRALEDF. The CDR3, as DNA: TGTGCCAGCAGCTTGGGGACCCGGGCCCTAGAGGACTTC.

Comments on this clonotype: Compared with germline, one end of the junction differs, possibly owing to a read error. The genes are TRBV7-3 and TRBJ2-2, with D hard to call. The CDR3 length is 16 residues. The germline gives CDR1 SGHTA, CDR2 FQGTGA. CDR3 in amino acids: CASSLTPTRHTEELFF. The CDR3 DNA is TGTGCCAGCAGCTTAACCCCCACGCGGCACACCGAGGAGCTGTTTTTT.

CDR3 region: CAISGTGANTGELFF. The CDR3 nucleotides read TGTGCCATCAGCGGAACGGGTGCGAACACCGGGGAGCTGTTTTTT. J is TRBJ2-2 and V is TRBV10-3; D ambiguous. Looked up from germline, CDR1 is ENHRY and CDR2 is SYGVKD. The CDR3 contains 15 residues. Trimming took off 6 bases at V and 0 bases at J, with 11 bases between the two ends.

The chain carries TRBV7-2 and TRBJ2-2; 10 nucleotides align to TRBD1. Germline CDR1 reads SGHTA; CDR2 reads FQGNSA. CDR3 length: 14 residues. Trimming at V came to 6 bases and at J to 6 bases, leaving 4 bases not matched to a gene. Here the CDR3 reads CASRRTGGAGELFF. CDR3 in DNA: TGTGCCAGCAGAAGGACAGGGGGTGCCGGGGAGCTGTTTTTT. Drawing the rest from reference TRBV7-2 and TRBJ2-2, the complete variable domain is GAGVSQSPSNKVTEKGKDVELRCDPISGHTALYWYRQSLGQGLEFLIYFQGNSAPDKSGLPSDRFSAERTGGSVSTLTIQRTQQEDSAVYLCASRRTGGAGELFFGEGSRLTVL.

The chain combines TRBV6-5 with TRBJ2-5; no firm D call. Looked up from germline, CDR1 is MNHEY and CDR2 is SVGAGI. This CDR3 has 12 residues. Trimming cost V 6 bases and J 5 bases, with 10 bases left between them. The CDR3 loop is CASRILGETQYF. In DNA form, the CDR3 reads TGTGCCAGCAGAATCCTAGGGGAGACCCAGTACTTC.

Concerning this clonotype itself: No conserved phenylalanine or tryptophan ends this CDR3, so it is likely a read error. The CDR3 DNA reads TGTGCCAGCAGCCCGTTGTGGCCTCAGGACTCCTACGAGCAGTACTGC. Amino acids: CASSPLWPQDSYEQYC. The chain carries TRBV4-2 and TRBJ2-7; D gene unclear. V lost 4 bases, J lost 0 bases, and 16 bases lay in between. Germline CDR1 LGHNA, CDR2 YNFKEQ. The CDR3 contains 16 residues.

This clonotype came up many times. The chain uses TRBV5-1 and TRBJ1-2; D possibly corresponds to TRBD1 (5 bases). Germline V gene lookup returns CDR1 SGHRS and CDR2 YFSETQ. The V end was cut by 7 bases, the J end by 5 bases, with 18 bases between. The CDR3 covers 14 residues. The CDR3 DNA is TGCGCCAGCTCCGTAGGGGACCCGGGGTATGGCTACACCTTC. Its translation: CASSVGDPGYGYTF.

The gene calls are TRBV10-3 and TRBJ2-5; 7 nucleotides align to TRBD1. V trimming: 6 bases; J trimming: 5 bases; junction bases outside the gene matches: 9. The CDR3 runs to 14 residues. Germline V lookup: CDR1 ENHRY, CDR2 SYGVKD. CDR3 DNA: TGTGCCATCAGGAGCACAGGGGATATGGAGACCCAGTACTTC. Translation gives CAIRSTGDMETQYF.

This clonotype appeared many times. J is TRBJ2-7 and V is TRBV20-1; maybe TRBD2 (6 bases). The V gene's germline CDR1 is DFQATT and CDR2 SNEGSKA (reference sequence). The CDR3 is 15 amino acids. V was clipped by 3 bases and J by 0 bases, with 15 bases between them. The CDR3 sequence is CSASGGRLSSYEQYF. In DNA form, the CDR3 reads TGCAGTGCTAGTGGGGGGAGACTTAGCTCCTACGAGCAGTACTTC.

J is TRBJ2-7 and V is TRBV11-1, with 9 bases identical to TRBD1. Looked up from germline, CDR1 is SGHAT and CDR2 is FQDESV (reference sequence). The trim removed 3 bases at V and 5 bases at J, leaving 5 bases unmatched. The CDR3 consists of 14 residues. The CDR3 region is CASSLADRGHEQYF. In nucleotides, the CDR3 is TGTGCCAGCAGCTTGGCGGACAGGGGCCACGAGCAGTACTTC.

This chain connects TRBV15 to TRBJ2-6; no definite D call. Per the germline V gene, CDR1 is LNHNV and CDR2 is YYDKDF (reference sequence). Deletions cut 4 bases from V and 0 bases from J, with 10 bases between. This CDR3 contains 16 residues. As DNA, the CDR3 is TGTGCCACCAGCACCCAACTTAACTCTGGGGCCAACGTCCTGACTTTC. It is translated as CATSTQLNSGANVLTF.

The chain combines TRBV5-1 with TRBJ1-4; D unresolved. V lost 2 bases and J 0 bases, leaving 8 bases between the germline ends. Germline V lookup: CDR1 SGHRS, CDR2 YFSETQ. The CDR3 loop spans 15 amino acids. CDR3 sequence (DNA): TGCGCCAGCAGCTTCGACATAGCAACTAATGAAAAACTGTTTTTT. Residues: CASSFDIATNEKLFF.

This chain uses TRBV25-1 with TRBJ2-3; TRBD2 matches 7 bases. The CDR3 totals 13 residues. Trimming cost V 6 bases and J 5 bases; bases outside gene matches: 5. Germline V gene sequence: CDR1 MGHDK, CDR2 SYGVNS. For the CDR3, the DNA is TGTGCCAGCAGCTCGGGACTATTAGATACGCAGTATTTT. It yields the protein CASSSGLLDTQYF.

This clonotype was recorded at least ten times. The chain couples TRBV5-5 to TRBJ1-2; no clear D gene. V gave up 4 bases and J gave up 8 bases, with 18 bases separating them. The CDR3 runs 14 residues. Germline loops: CDR1 SGHKS, CDR2 YYEKEE (reference sequence). As DNA, the CDR3 is TGTGCCAGCAGCGTTGACGGGTCGCCGACGGGCTACACCTTC. It specifies CASSVDGSPTGYTF.

In its sample, this clonotype was seen many times. V and J are TRBV19 and TRBJ1-2, with D unresolved. V lost 3 bases to trimming and J lost 2 bases, with 7 bases between them. Germline CDR1 reads LNHDA; CDR2 reads SQIVND (reference sequence). The CDR3 consists of 13 residues. The CDR3 coding sequence is TGTGCCAGTAGTATGACGGAGAACTATGGCTACACCTTC. This encodes CASSMTENYGYTF.